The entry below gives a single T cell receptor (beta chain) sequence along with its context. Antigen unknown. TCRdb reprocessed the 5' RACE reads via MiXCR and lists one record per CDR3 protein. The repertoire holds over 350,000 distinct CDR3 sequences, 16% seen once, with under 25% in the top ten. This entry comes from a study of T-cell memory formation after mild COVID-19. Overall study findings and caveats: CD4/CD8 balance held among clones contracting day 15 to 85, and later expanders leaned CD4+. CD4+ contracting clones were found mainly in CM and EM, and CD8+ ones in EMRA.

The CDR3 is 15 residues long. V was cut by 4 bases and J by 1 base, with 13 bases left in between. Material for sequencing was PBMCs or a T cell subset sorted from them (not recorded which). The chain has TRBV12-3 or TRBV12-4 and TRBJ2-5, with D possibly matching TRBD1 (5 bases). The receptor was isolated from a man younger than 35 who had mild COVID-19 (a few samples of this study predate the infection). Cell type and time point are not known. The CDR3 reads CASSWGYDVQETQYF. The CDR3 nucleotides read TGTGCCAGCAGTTGGGGCTATGACGTCCAAGAGACCCAGTACTTC.